The 29 T cell receptor beta chains reported below all come from one sample, sequenced in a study of blood T cell repertoires in COVID-19. The method was immunoSEQ multiplex PCR; TCRdb's version includes in-frame clones alone and lacks a portion of them. The repertoire holds under 250,000 clones, with about 88% as singletons. Sequencing was performed on peripheral blood. The receptors were sampled from a man aged 50-59 years with COVID-19, enrolled during active disease.

This chain links TRBV10-3 with TRBJ2-1; the match to TRBD1 covers 11 bases. CDR1 is ENHRY, CDR2 SYGVKD, per germline. The CDR3 sequence is 15 residues long. Losses at the gene ends were 6 bases for V and 6 bases for J; bases not matched to a gene: 7. CDR3 bases: TGTGCCATCAGAGTGGGGACAGGGGGTACCAATGAGCAGTTCTTC. Protein sequence: CAIRVGTGGTNEQFF.

The chain joins TRBV7-9 to TRBJ2-2, with a weak D call TRBD1 (6 bases). In germline, CDR1 is SEHNR, CDR2 FQNEAQ (reference sequence). With 5 bases removed from V and 1 base from J, the gap between germline ends came to 11 bases. The CDR3 has 15 amino acids. The CDR3 nucleotides read TGTGCCAGCAGCGGCGAGACAGGGAACACCGGGGAGCTGTTTTTT. Translation: CASSGETGNTGELFF.

The rearrangement uses TRBV5-1 and TRBJ1-3; D is perhaps TRBD1 (5 bases). This CDR3 has 16 amino acids. The germline V and J ends were trimmed by 0 bases and 0 bases, with 10 bases remaining between them. In germline, CDR1 is SGHRS, CDR2 YFSETQ. CDR3 protein: CASSLGLGPSGNTIYF. Written as DNA, the CDR3 is TGCGCCAGCAGCTTGGGGCTGGGGCCCTCTGGAAACACCATATATTTT.

The chain couples TRBV5-5 to TRBJ1-1; D not resolved. The CDR3 has 14 amino acids. Trimming removed 4 bases at V and 4 bases at J, with 14 bases between. Looked up from germline, CDR1 is SGHKS and CDR2 is YYEKEE (reference sequence). The chain's CDR3 is CASSGVGETTEAFF. CDR3 DNA sequence: TGTGCCAGCAGCGGGGTTGGGGAGACCACTGAAGCTTTCTTT.

This chain links TRBV7-2 with TRBJ2-7, with 8 bases aligning to TRBD2. The CDR3 runs 18 residues. V lost 1 base, J lost 4 bases, and 15 bases stayed unmatched. Germline loops: CDR1 SGHTA, CDR2 FQGNSA. In DNA form, the CDR3 reads TGTGCCAGCAGCTTAGTAGGGACTAGGGCTGGCACTCCATACGAGCAGTACTTC. Its protein is CASSLVGTRAGTPYEQYF.

The chain links TRBV5-1 to TRBJ2-1; 8 bases fit TRBD1. The CDR3 contains 15 residues. The trim removed 0 bases at V and 5 bases at J, leaving 4 bases unmatched. Germline-derived CDR1 and CDR2 are SGHRS and YFSETQ. The CDR3 protein is CASSLEAGGNNEQFF. CDR3 nucleotides: TGCGCCAGCAGCTTGGAGGCAGGGGGCAACAATGAGCAGTTCTTC.

This chain links TRBV28 with TRBJ1-2; D possibly corresponds to TRBD1 (6 bases). Germline V gene sequence: CDR1 MDHEN, CDR2 SYDVKM. CDR3 length equals 14 residues. V gave up 4 bases and J gave up 7 bases, with 16 bases separating them. In DNA form, the CDR3 reads TGTGCCAGCAGTTACCCCACAGGGATTGGTGGCTACACCTTC. Amino acid sequence: CASSYPTGIGGYTF.

V is TRBV9 and J is TRBJ2-3, with a tentative D call TRBD1 (5 bases). The V end was cut by 4 bases, the J end by 2 bases, with 11 bases between. Germline V CDR1 and CDR2: SGDLS, YYNGEE. The CDR3 is made up of 14 amino acids. As DNA, the CDR3 is TGTGCCAGCAGCCCGAGGACAAACACAGATACGCAGTATTTT. This encodes CASSPRTNTDTQYF.

This clone appeared a few times. The chain combines TRBV7-2 with TRBJ2-7; 8 nucleotides align to TRBD1. Germline CDR1 SGHTA, CDR2 FQGNSA. The CDR3 contains 17 residues. Germline trimming cut 3 bases from V and 2 bases from J; bases unmatched to any gene: 12. CDR3 amino acids: CASSFSLVTGATYEQYF. The CDR3 region has the DNA TGTGCCAGCAGCTTTAGTTTGGTGACAGGGGCGACCTACGAGCAGTACTTC.

The rearrangement joins TRBV5-1 to TRBJ2-5; a possible D gene is TRBD1 (5 bases). V was shortened by 0 bases and J by 4 bases, with 16 bases between the two germline ends. This CDR3 comprises 16 residues. CDR1 and CDR2 from the germline V gene are SGHRS and YFSETQ. CDR3 sequence reads: CASSLAGWGKGETQYF. The CDR3 DNA reads as TGCGCCAGCAGCTTGGCAGGGTGGGGTAAGGGAGAGACCCAGTACTTC.

The J gene is TRBJ2-5, the V gene TRBV7-7, with D maybe TRBD1 (6 bases). Trimming removed 2 bases from V and 3 bases from J, with 13 bases in between. This CDR3 has 15 amino acids. CDR1 and CDR2 (germline): SSHAT, FNYEAQ (reference sequence). The CDR3 loop is CASSLSGRGEETQYF. The CDR3 nucleotides read TGTGCCAGCAGCTTATCTGGCAGGGGTGAAGAGACCCAGTACTTC. Full variable domain (remainder filled in from reference TRBV7-7 and TRBJ2-5): GAGVSQSPRYKVTKRGQDVTLRCDPISSHATLYWYQQALGQGPEFLTYFNYEAQPDKSGLPSDRFSAERPEGSISTLTIQRTEQRDSAMYRCASSLSGRGEETQYFGPGTRLLVL.

The chain links TRBV14 to TRBJ1-2, with D tentatively TRBD1 (6 bases). The CDR3 is made up of 13 amino acids. Deletions cut 4 bases from V and 0 bases from J, with 6 bases between. Germline-derived CDR1 and CDR2 are SGHDN and FVKESK. The DNA of the CDR3 is TGTGCCAGCAGCCGGGGGCCTAACTATGGCTACACCTTC. Translating it yields CASSRGPNYGYTF.

The J gene is TRBJ2-2, the V gene TRBV7-2; 7 positions match TRBD1. The CDR3 is 16 residues long. The V and J ends lost 5 bases and 0 bases, in that order; junction bases with no gene match: 6. Germline assignment: CDR1 SGHTA and CDR2 FQGNSA. The CDR3 DNA is TGTGCCAGCAGCCCCGCAGGGGGATCGAACACCGGGGAGCTGTTTTTT. Its translation: CASSPAGGSNTGELFF.

The chain recombines TRBV24-1 with TRBJ1-2, with TRBD1 matching 7 bases. CDR3 size: 13 residues. With V trimmed by 7 bases and J by 8 bases, 9 bases remained unmatched. Per germline, CDR1 KGHDR and CDR2 SFDVKD. Here the CDR3 reads CATSQLGQSGYTF. CDR3 DNA: TGTGCCACCAGCCAACTGGGACAGTCAGGCTACACCTTC.

In nucleotides, the CDR3 is TGTGCCAGCAGCGTTGATGGGAGTAATGAGCAGTTCTTC. This sequence encodes CASSVDGSNEQFF. V usage is TRBV9 and J usage is TRBJ2-1, with TRBD2 as a possible D gene (5 bases). This CDR3 is 13 amino acids long. The V and J ends lost 2 bases and 7 bases respectively, with 10 bases between them. From germline, CDR1 is SGDLS and CDR2 YYNGEE.

The gene calls are TRBV3-1 (or the pseudogene TRBV3-2) and TRBJ1-2, with D hard to call. V was shortened by 3 bases and J by 8 bases, with 13 bases between the two germline ends. Germline V lookup: CDR1 LGHDT, CDR2 YNNKEL (reference sequence). The CDR3 spans 13 residues. The CDR3 loop reads CASSHSLSGGYTF. As DNA, the CDR3 is TGTGCCAGCAGCCATAGCCTTTCGGGGGGCTACACCTTC.

The J gene is TRBJ2-1, the V gene TRBV15, with 10 bases identical to TRBD2. The ends lost 0 bases at V and 3 bases at J; junction bases unmatched: 2. Germline lookup yields CDR1 LNHNV and CDR2 YYDKDF (reference sequence). This CDR3 spans 16 amino acids. The CDR3 DNA follows: TGTGCCACCAGCAGAGAACCTAGCGGGGGCTACAATGAGCAGTTCTTC. Protein product: CATSREPSGGYNEQFF. The variable domain in full, completed from reference TRBV15 and TRBJ2-1, reads DAMVIQNPRYQVTQFGKPVTLSCSQTLNHNVMYWYQQKSSQAPKLLFHYYDKDFNNEADTPDNFQSRRPNTSFCFLDIRSPGLGDTAMYLCATSREPSGGYNEQFFGPGTRLTVL.

The chain combines TRBV11-2 with TRBJ2-1; possibly TRBD2 for D (6 bases). The CDR3 consists of 15 residues. Germline V CDR1 and CDR2: SGHAT, FQNNGV. V gave up 1 base and J gave up 4 bases, with 11 bases separating them. The CDR3 spells CASSLGAGPYNEQFF. CDR3 nucleotides: TGTGCCAGCAGCTTAGGGGCGGGACCTTACAATGAGCAGTTCTTC.

The genes are TRBV7-8 and TRBJ2-5; tentatively, D is TRBD2 (5 bases). The CDR3 covers 18 residues. V gave up 1 base and J gave up 1 base, with 19 bases separating them. Germline values: CDR1 SGHVS, CDR2 FQNEAQ. CDR3: CASSLVYSERRGQETQYF. CDR3 in DNA: TGTGCCAGCAGCTTAGTATATAGTGAGCGGCGAGGCCAAGAGACCCAGTACTTC.

This chain joins TRBV5-1 and TRBJ2-5, with no clear D. With 0 bases removed from V and 1 base from J, the gap between germline ends came to 10 bases. The CDR3 loop spans 15 amino acids. CDR1 is SGHRS and CDR2 is YFSETQ in the germline V gene. The CDR3 here is CASSLAGVPQETQYF. The CDR3 nucleotides read TGCGCCAGCAGCTTGGCCGGAGTGCCCCAAGAGACCCAGTACTTC.

CDR3 amino acids: CASSVPGENEKLFF. CDR3 nucleotides: TGTGCCAGCAGCGTACCGGGAGAGAATGAAAAACTGTTTTTT. The rearrangement joins TRBV9 to TRBJ1-4; D call uncertain. V gave up 1 base and J gave up 5 bases, with 9 bases separating them. The CDR3 spans 14 residues. Germline V lookup: CDR1 SGDLS, CDR2 YYNGEE. The full variable domain, with the rest looked up from reference TRBV9 and TRBJ1-4, is DSGVTQTPKHLITATGQRVTLRCSPRSGDLSVYWYQQSLDQGLQFLIQYYNGEERAKGNILERFSAQQFPDLHSELNLSSLELGDSALYFCASSVPGENEKLFFGSGTQLSVL.

V is TRBV30 and J is TRBJ2-3; tentatively, D is TRBD1 (6 bases). CDR1 is GTSNPN, CDR2 SVGIG, per germline (reference sequence). The V end lost 0 bases, the J end lost 4 bases, and 11 bases lay between the germline ends. The CDR3 is 14 amino acids. CDR3 DNA sequence: TGTGCCTGGAGTGTACAACAGGGCGCAGATACGCAGTATTTT. Translation gives CAWSVQQGADTQYF.

J is TRBJ2-1 and V is TRBV18; TRBD1 aligns across 8 bases. V dropped 2 bases and J dropped 8; count of bases not matched to a gene: 8. CDR1 KGHSH and CDR2 LQKENI come from the germline V gene. The CDR3 is made up of 15 amino acids. This CDR3 is CASSPLGQGGDEQFF. Here the CDR3 DNA reads TGTGCCAGCTCACCATTAGGACAGGGCGGAGATGAGCAGTTCTTC.

J is TRBJ2-7 and V is TRBV4-2; D may be TRBD2 (5 bases). Germline lookup yields CDR1 LGHNA and CDR2 YNFKEQ. Trimming shortened V by 0 bases and J by 1 base, and 10 bases separated the two germline ends. CDR3 length: 15 amino acids. CDR3 protein: CASSQERERSYEQYF. The CDR3 nucleotides read TGTGCCAGCAGCCAAGAAAGGGAGCGGTCCTACGAGCAGTACTTC.

Only a few counts were recorded for this clone. One base away lies a much larger clone, so this may be a sequencing read error. The rearrangement uses TRBV5-5 and TRBJ1-6; 8 bases match TRBD1. The CDR3 totals 19 residues. CDR1 and CDR2 from the germline V gene are SGHKS and YYEKEE (reference sequence). CDR3 residues: CATSNGGQGAGSYNSPLHF. Written as DNA, the CDR3 is TGTGCCACCAGCAACGGGGGGCAGGGGGCGGGCTCCTATAATTCACCCCTCCACTTT.

The gene calls are TRBV2 and TRBJ2-1; 13 bases agree with TRBD2. CDR3 length: 17 amino acids. Germline CDR1 and CDR2: SNHLY and FYNNEI. V lost 2 bases to trimming and J lost 3 bases; unmatched junction nucleotides: 4. The CDR3 spells CASSEMGLAGHYNEQFF. DNA for the CDR3: TGTGCCAGCAGTGAAATGGGACTAGCGGGACACTACAATGAGCAGTTCTTC.

J is TRBJ1-1 and V is TRBV19, with 7 bases fitting TRBD1. Germline V gene lookup returns CDR1 LNHDA and CDR2 SQIVND (reference sequence). This CDR3 comprises 15 residues. V was clipped by 6 bases and J by 3 bases; unmatched bases: 10. CDR3 in DNA: TGTGCCAGTAGCGACGAGAGACAGGGTGACACTGAAGCTTTCTTT. Its translation: CASSDERQGDTEAFF.

In the case of this clone: The junction differs from germline at one of its ends, possibly a read error. V usage is TRBV6-6 and J usage is TRBJ1-3, with TRBD1 identical over 7 bases. Germline-derived CDR1 and CDR2 are MNHNY and SVGAGI (reference sequence). The CDR3 runs 11 residues. For the CDR3, the DNA is TGCGGCGCGACAGGGGGAAACACCATATATTTT. Translating it yields CGATGGNTIYF.

The chain uses TRBV7-3 and TRBJ1-5; TRBD1 is a possible D gene (6 bases). Trimming cost V 4 bases and J 3 bases, with 22 bases left between them. CDR3 size: 18 residues. Germline V gene lookup returns CDR1 SGHTA and CDR2 FQGTGA. The CDR3 loop is CASSCHRADESHNQPQHF. CDR3 coding DNA: TGTGCCAGCAGCTGCCACAGGGCCGATGAATCCCACAATCAGCCCCAGCATTTT. The full variable domain, in which reference TRBV7-3 and TRBJ1-5 provide the parts outside the CDR3, is GAGVSQTPSNKVTEKGKYVELRCDPISGHTALYWYRQSLGQGPEFLIYFQGTGAADDSGLPNDRFFAVRPEGSVSTLKIQRTERGDSAVYLCASSCHRADESHNQPQHFGDGTRLSIL.